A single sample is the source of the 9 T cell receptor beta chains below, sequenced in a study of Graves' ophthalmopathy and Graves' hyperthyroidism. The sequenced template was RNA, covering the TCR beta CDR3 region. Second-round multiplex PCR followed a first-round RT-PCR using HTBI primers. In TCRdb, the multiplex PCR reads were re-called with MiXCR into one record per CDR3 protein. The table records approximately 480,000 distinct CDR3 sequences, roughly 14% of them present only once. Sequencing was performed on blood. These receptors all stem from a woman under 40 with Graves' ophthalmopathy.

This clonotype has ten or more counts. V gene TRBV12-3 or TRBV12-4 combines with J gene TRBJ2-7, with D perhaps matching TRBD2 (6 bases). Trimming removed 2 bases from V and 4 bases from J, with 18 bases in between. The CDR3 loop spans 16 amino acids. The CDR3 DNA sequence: TGTGCCAGCAGTTTAAGGGGCGGGACGCTGGGATACGAGCAGTACTTC. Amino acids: CASSLRGGTLGYEQYF.

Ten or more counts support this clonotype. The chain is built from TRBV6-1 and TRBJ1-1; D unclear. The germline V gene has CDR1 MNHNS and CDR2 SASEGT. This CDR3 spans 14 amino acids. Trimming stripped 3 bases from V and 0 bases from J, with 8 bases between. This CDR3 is CASSDATVNTEAFF. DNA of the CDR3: TGTGCCAGCAGTGACGCCACAGTGAACACTGAAGCTTTCTTT.

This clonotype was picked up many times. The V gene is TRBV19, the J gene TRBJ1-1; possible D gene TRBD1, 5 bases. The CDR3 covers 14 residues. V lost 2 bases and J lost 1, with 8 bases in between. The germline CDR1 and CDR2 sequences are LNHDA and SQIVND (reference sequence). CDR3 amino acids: CASSIKGQNTEAFF. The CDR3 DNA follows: TGTGCCAGTAGTATAAAGGGGCAGAACACTGAAGCTTTCTTT.

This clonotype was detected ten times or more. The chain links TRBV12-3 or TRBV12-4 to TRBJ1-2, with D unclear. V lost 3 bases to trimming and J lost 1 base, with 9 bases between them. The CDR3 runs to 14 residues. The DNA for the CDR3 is TGTGCCAGCAGTTTCCAGACGAGTAACTATGGCTACACCTTC. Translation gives CASSFQTSNYGYTF.

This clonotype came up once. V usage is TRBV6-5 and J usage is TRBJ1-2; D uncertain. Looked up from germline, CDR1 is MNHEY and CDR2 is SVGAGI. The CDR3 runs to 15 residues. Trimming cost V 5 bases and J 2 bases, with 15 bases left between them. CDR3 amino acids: CASSIHPTGNYGYTF. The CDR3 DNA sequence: TGTGCCAGCAGTATACATCCAACTGGCAACTATGGCTACACCTTC.

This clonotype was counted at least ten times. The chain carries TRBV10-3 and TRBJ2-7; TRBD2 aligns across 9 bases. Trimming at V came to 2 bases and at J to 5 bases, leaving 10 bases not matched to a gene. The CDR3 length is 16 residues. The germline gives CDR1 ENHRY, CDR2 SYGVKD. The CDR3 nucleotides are TGTGCCATCAGTGAGAAGGGGGCTAGCGGGACCCACGAGCAGTACTTC. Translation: CAISEKGASGTHEQYF.

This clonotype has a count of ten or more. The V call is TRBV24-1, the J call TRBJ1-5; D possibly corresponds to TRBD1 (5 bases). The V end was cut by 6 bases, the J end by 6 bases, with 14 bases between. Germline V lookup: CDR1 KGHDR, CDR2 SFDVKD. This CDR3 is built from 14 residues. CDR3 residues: CATSSQGEVQPQHF. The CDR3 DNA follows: TGTGCCACCAGTAGTCAGGGTGAGGTTCAGCCCCAGCATTTT.

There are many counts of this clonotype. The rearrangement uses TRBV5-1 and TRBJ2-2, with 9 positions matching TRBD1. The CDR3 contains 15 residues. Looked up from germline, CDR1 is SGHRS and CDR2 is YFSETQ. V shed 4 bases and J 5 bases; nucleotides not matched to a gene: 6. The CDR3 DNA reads TGCGCCAGCAGCGCGGGGACAGGGAATACCGGGGAGCTGTTTTTT. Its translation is CASSAGTGNTGELFF.

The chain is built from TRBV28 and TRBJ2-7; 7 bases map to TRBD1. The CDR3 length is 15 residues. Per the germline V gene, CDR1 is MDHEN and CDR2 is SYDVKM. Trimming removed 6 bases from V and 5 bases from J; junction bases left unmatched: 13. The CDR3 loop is CASRLGGRGGHEQYF. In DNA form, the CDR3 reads TGTGCCAGCAGGTTAGGGGGACGAGGGGGCCACGAGCAGTACTTC.